These 25 T cell receptor beta chains came from one sample sequenced in a study of blood T cell repertoires in COVID-19. The protocol was immunoSEQ multiplex PCR, while the TCRdb copy is restricted to in-frame clones and leaves out a portion. Among about 210,000 clones, 81% were seen once, and the ten largest hold about 8.9%. The sequenced material came from PBMCs or T cells enriched from blood (not recorded which). All receptors come from a woman aged 50 to 60 with acute COVID-19.

This clone was found a few times. The gene calls are TRBV4-3 and TRBJ1-1; 9 positions match TRBD1. CDR3 length: 14 residues. Germline V CDR1 and CDR2: LGHNA, YSLEER. With V trimmed by 2 bases and J by 5 bases, 3 bases remained unmatched. CDR3 DNA sequence: TGCGCCAGCAGCCAATGGGACAGGGAAACTGAAGCTTTCTTT. Protein product: CASSQWDRETEAFF.

This chain links TRBV3-1 (or the pseudogene TRBV3-2) with TRBJ1-1, with TRBD1 matching over 7 bases. Germline trimming cut 10 bases from V and 1 base from J; bases unmatched to any gene: 6. Germline V gene data show CDR1 as LGHDT and CDR2 as YNNKEL (reference sequence). CDR3 length: 13 amino acids. CDR3 sequence: CATRQGQNTEAFF. In DNA, the CDR3 is TGTGCCACCAGACAGGGCCAGAACACTGAAGCTTTCTTT.

V and J are TRBV25-1 and TRBJ2-1; 8 bases agree with TRBD1. V gave up 7 bases and J gave up 8 bases; unmatched junction bases: 10. CDR3 size: 14 residues. CDR1 and CDR2 (germline): MGHDK, SYGVNS. CDR3 residues: CASTLGTGGYEQFF. The CDR3 DNA is TGTGCCAGCACTCTCGGGACAGGTGGATATGAGCAGTTCTTC.

The genes are TRBV19 and TRBJ1-2; D perhaps matches TRBD1 (5 bases). The V gene's germline CDR1 is LNHDA and CDR2 SQIVND (reference sequence). Trimming cost V 3 bases and J 6 bases, with 14 bases left between them. This CDR3 has 14 residues. The CDR3 nucleotides are TGTGCCAGTAGTATTATGGGTCAGGGCGATGGCTACACCTTC. As protein: CASSIMGQGDGYTF.

The CDR3 DNA follows: TGTGCCAGTAGTATAGATTCCGCCAGCGGGGAGCTGTTTTTT. Protein product: CASSIDSASGELFF. The rearrangement uses TRBV19 and TRBJ2-2; D gene uncertain. This CDR3 is built from 14 residues. V lost 0 bases, J lost 7 bases, and 9 bases lay in between. Germline V CDR1 and CDR2: LNHDA, SQIVND (reference sequence). The entire variable domain, with the rest obtained from reference TRBV19 and TRBJ2-2, is as follows: DGGITQSPKYLFRKEGQNVTLSCEQNLNHDAMYWYRQDPGQGLRLIYYSQIVNDFQKGDIAEGYSVSREKKESFPLTVTSAQKNPTAFYLCASSIDSASGELFFGEGSRLTVL.

This chain links TRBV10-3 with TRBJ2-7, with D unclear. Trimming left V 3 bases short and J 6 bases short, with 12 bases between. The CDR3 extends over 13 amino acids. Germline CDR1 reads ENHRY; CDR2 reads SYGVKD. The chain's CDR3 is CAISDLDNGEQYF. The DNA for the CDR3 is TGTGCCATCAGTGACCTCGACAACGGCGAGCAGTACTTC.

V gene TRBV6-2 or TRBV6-3 combines with J gene TRBJ2-7; TRBD2 aligns across 14 bases. Germline V gene data show CDR1 as MNHEY and CDR2 as SVGEGT. The CDR3 totals 14 residues. V gave up 6 bases and J gave up 5 bases; unmatched junction bases: 3. The CDR3 here is CASSGTSGSHEQYF. CDR3 sequence (DNA): TGTGCCAGCAGCGGGACTAGCGGGAGCCACGAGCAGTACTTC.

The chain employs TRBV5-4 and TRBJ1-1, with D hard to call. The V end lost 0 bases, the J end lost 1 base, and 13 bases lay between the germline ends. The CDR3 has 16 residues. In germline, CDR1 is SGHNT, CDR2 YYREEE (reference sequence). The CDR3 coding sequence is TGTGCCAGCAGCTTGGGCCCTGGGAGGCAGAACACTGAAGCTTTCTTT. It codes for CASSLGPGRQNTEAFF.

This clone was observed a handful of times. The chain has TRBV7-6 and TRBJ1-5; D unresolved. The V end lost 5 bases, the J end lost 2 bases, and 10 bases lay between the germline ends. CDR1 is SGHVS, CDR2 FNYEAQ, per germline. The CDR3 consists of 14 residues. CDR3 residues: CASSTAHGNQPQHF. The CDR3 region has the DNA TGTGCCAGCAGCACCGCACATGGCAATCAGCCCCAGCATTTT.

The sample holds one count of this clone. The J gene is TRBJ1-4, the V gene TRBV18; possible D gene TRBD1, 5 bases. CDR1 is KGHSH, CDR2 LQKENI, per germline. CDR3 size: 18 residues. Trimming took 3 bases from V and 0 from J, leaving 17 bases between them. The DNA of the CDR3 is TGTGCCAGCTCACCCCAAACAGGCACCGGTGCAACTAATGAAAAACTGTTTTTT. Protein: CASSPQTGTGATNEKLFF.

The rearrangement links TRBV19 to TRBJ1-1, with a possible D match to TRBD1 (5 bases). Germline lookup yields CDR1 LNHDA and CDR2 SQIVND (reference sequence). Trimming shortened V by 6 bases and J by 1 base, and 9 bases separated the two germline ends. CDR3 length equals 13 residues. The CDR3 spells CASRDQGNTEAFF. For the CDR3, the DNA is TGTGCCAGTAGAGATCAGGGGAACACTGAAGCTTTCTTT.

The rearrangement joins TRBV6-5 to TRBJ1-1; no clear D gene. CDR3 size: 13 residues. V was cut by 2 bases and J by 4 bases, with 8 bases left in between. Germline V gene sequence: CDR1 MNHEY, CDR2 SVGAGI. The CDR3 reads CASSYAESTEAFF. The DNA for the CDR3 is TGTGCCAGCAGTTACGCGGAATCCACTGAAGCTTTCTTT.

This clone was seen just once. This chain joins TRBV2 and TRBJ2-7; D call uncertain. V lost 2 bases and J lost 7, with 9 bases in between. The CDR3 extends over 12 amino acids. Germline-derived CDR1 and CDR2 are SNHLY and FYNNEI. The CDR3 reads CASSESSVEQYF. CDR3 sequence (DNA): TGTGCCAGCAGTGAAAGTTCGGTGGAGCAGTACTTC.

This chain uses TRBV7-2 with TRBJ2-7; 10 nucleotides match TRBD1. J was trimmed by 6 bases and V by 2 bases; bases with no gene match: 7. Germline CDR1 SGHTA, CDR2 FQGNSA. The CDR3 has 15 amino acids. CDR3 amino acids: CASSLSGTGVSEQYF. In nucleotides, the CDR3 is TGTGCCAGCAGCTTAAGTGGGACAGGGGTTTCCGAGCAGTACTTC.

The V and J genes are TRBV10-1 and TRBJ2-1, with a possible D match to TRBD2 (5 bases). Trimming removed 4 bases at V and 5 bases at J, with 9 bases between. From germline, CDR1 is WNHNN and CDR2 SYGVQD (reference sequence). The CDR3 extends over 13 amino acids. Here the CDR3 reads CASSVGGDNEQFF. CDR3 bases: TGCGCCAGCAGTGTCGGAGGTGACAATGAGCAGTTCTTC.

This clone was seen just once. The genes are TRBV19 and TRBJ1-4; 10 bases are a match to TRBD1. Germline CDR1 LNHDA, CDR2 SQIVND (reference sequence). The trim removed 5 bases at V and 7 bases at J, leaving 4 bases unmatched. This CDR3 is 14 amino acids long. The CDR3 is CASSDRGRGEKLFF. The CDR3 region has the DNA TGTGCCAGTAGTGACAGGGGGCGAGGTGAAAAACTGTTTTTT.

This clone was counted a single time. The chain carries TRBV19 and TRBJ2-2; D is possibly TRBD1 (5 bases). V gave up 2 bases and J gave up 5 bases, with 18 bases separating them. Germline-derived CDR1 and CDR2 are LNHDA and SQIVND (reference sequence). CDR3 length equals 17 residues. The CDR3 coding sequence is TGTGCCAGTAGTATAAGCCCGGTGGGCAGGGTTACCGGGGAGCTGTTTTTT. Its translation: CASSISPVGRVTGELFF.

V usage is TRBV18 and J usage is TRBJ1-2; D is ambiguous. Germline CDR1 is KGHSH and CDR2 is LQKENI. This CDR3 has 15 residues. V was pared by 3 bases and J by 4 bases, with 15 bases between. CDR3 sequence reads: CASSPSLDGIYGYTF. The CDR3 bases are TGTGCCAGCTCACCCAGTTTGGACGGGATCTATGGCTACACCTTC.

The chain recombines TRBV7-9 with TRBJ1-2; 7 bases map to TRBD1. CDR1 SEHNR and CDR2 FQNEAQ come from the germline V gene (reference sequence). The V and J ends lost 3 bases and 3 bases, in that order; junction bases with no gene match: 7. The CDR3 runs 15 residues. The CDR3 nucleotides read TGTGCCAGCAGCTTTCAGGGGGGTGAAGACTATGGCTACACCTTC. This codes for CASSFQGGEDYGYTF.

The chain is built from TRBV5-8 and TRBJ1-2, with 9 positions matching TRBD1. The junction had 7 bases not matched to a gene; V was cut back by 1 base and J by 6 bases. Germline values: CDR1 SGHTS, CDR2 YDEGEE. The CDR3 has 15 residues. The CDR3 loop reads CASSLFPGTGNGYTF. The CDR3 DNA reads as TGTGCCAGCAGCTTGTTCCCCGGGACAGGGAATGGCTACACCTTC.

This clone came up a few times. The J gene is TRBJ1-4, the V gene TRBV7-2; D gene unclear. Germline-derived CDR1 and CDR2 are SGHTA and FQGNSA. Trimming took 5 bases from V and 7 from J, leaving 14 bases between them. This CDR3 contains 14 residues. DNA for the CDR3: TGTGCCAGCAGCCATTTAGGTGGCGGTGAAAAACTGTTTTTT. Protein sequence: CASSHLGGGEKLFF.

V is TRBV18 and J is TRBJ2-7; 8 bases line up with TRBD1. The CDR3 has 15 amino acids. Germline-derived CDR1 and CDR2 are KGHSH and LQKENI. Unmatched junction bases numbered 7, after V lost 4 bases and J lost 2 bases. CDR3 protein: CASSLSTGAAYEQYF. CDR3 coding DNA: TGTGCCAGCTCACTATCGACAGGGGCTGCCTACGAGCAGTACTTC.

The chain uses TRBV7-2 and TRBJ1-2, with D maybe TRBD1 (5 bases). V dropped 4 bases and J dropped 3 bases, with 15 bases sitting between them. The CDR3 spans 15 residues. CDR1 and CDR2 from the germline V gene are SGHTA and FQGNSA. The CDR3 nucleotides are TGTGCCAGCAGCTCGCCCCAGGGTTTTGACTATGGCTACACCTTC. Amino acid sequence: CASSSPQGFDYGYTF.

The rearrangement links TRBV3-1 (or the pseudogene TRBV3-2) to TRBJ2-3; a possible D gene is TRBD2 (6 bases). CDR1 and CDR2 from the germline V gene are LGHDT and YNNKEL (reference sequence). The CDR3 loop spans 17 amino acids. V shed 0 bases and J shed 0 bases, with 13 bases lying between them. The CDR3 bases are TGTGCCAGCAGCCAAGATGGAGGGCGATGGAGCACAGATACGCAGTATTTT. Translated, it gives CASSQDGGRWSTDTQYF.

This clone was seen just once. The chain is built from TRBV21-1 and TRBJ2-1; the tabulated D call, TRBD1, remains unverified against the DNA. TRBV21-1 is labeled a pseudogene. This CDR3 spans 15 amino acids. CDR3 bases: TGTGCCAGCAGCAAGGGGGCCTCTAGTTACAATGAGCAGTTCTTC. It is translated as CASSKGASSYNEQFF.